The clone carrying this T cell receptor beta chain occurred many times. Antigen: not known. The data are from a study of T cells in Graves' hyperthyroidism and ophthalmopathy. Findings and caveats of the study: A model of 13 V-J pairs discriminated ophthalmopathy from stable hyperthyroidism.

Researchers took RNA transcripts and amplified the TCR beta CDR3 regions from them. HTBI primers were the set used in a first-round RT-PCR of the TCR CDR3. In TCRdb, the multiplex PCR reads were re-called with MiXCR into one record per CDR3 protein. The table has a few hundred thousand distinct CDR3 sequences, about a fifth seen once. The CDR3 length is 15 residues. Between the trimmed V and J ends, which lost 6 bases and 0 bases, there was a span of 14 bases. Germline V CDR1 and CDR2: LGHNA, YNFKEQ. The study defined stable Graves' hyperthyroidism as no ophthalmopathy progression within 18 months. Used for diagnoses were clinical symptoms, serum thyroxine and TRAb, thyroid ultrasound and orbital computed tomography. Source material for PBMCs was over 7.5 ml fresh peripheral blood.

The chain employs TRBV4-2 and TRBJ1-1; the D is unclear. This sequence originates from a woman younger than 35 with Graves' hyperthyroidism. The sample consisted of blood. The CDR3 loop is CASSRTHRMNTEAFF. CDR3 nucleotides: TGTGCCAGCAGTCGGACCCATCGGATGAACACTGAAGCTTTCTTT.